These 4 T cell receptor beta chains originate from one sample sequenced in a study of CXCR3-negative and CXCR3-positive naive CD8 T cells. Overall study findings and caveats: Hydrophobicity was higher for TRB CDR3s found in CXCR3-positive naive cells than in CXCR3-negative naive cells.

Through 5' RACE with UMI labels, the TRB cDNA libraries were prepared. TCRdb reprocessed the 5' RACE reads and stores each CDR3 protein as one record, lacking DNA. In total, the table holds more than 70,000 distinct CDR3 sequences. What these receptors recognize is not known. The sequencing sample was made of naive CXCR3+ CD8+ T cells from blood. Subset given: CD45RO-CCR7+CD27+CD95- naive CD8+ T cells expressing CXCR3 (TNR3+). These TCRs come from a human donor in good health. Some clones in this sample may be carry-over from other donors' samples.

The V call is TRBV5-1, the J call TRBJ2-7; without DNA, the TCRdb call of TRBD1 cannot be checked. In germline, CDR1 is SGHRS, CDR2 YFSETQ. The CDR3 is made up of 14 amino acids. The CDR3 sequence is CASSLGQGAYEQYF.

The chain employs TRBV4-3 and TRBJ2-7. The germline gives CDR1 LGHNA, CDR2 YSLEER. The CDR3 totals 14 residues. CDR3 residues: CASSQDRYLDEQYF.

The CDR3 reads CASSIELRSNEKLFF. V and J are TRBV6-5 and TRBJ1-4. This CDR3 is 15 amino acids long. Germline assignment: CDR1 MNHEY and CDR2 SVGAGI.

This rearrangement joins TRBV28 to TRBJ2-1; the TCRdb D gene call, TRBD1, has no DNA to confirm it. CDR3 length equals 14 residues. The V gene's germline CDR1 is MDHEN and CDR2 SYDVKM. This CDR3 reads CASSGLPPGYEQFF.